The subject of this entry is one T cell receptor (beta chain). Antigen: not known. These data belong to a study of cytomegalovirus exposure and HLA in healthy donors. Overall study: The study placed around 80% of its approximately 400 genotyped donors in the Caucasian-associated ancestry cluster.

This PCR relied on a set of 60 Vbeta primers and 13 Jbeta primers. Sequenced by immunoSEQ multiplex PCR; TCRdb stores in-frame clones only, minus some. The data hold roughly 100,000 clones, with 70% to 80% observed a single time. Regarding the study as a whole: The likely origin of a cluster of highly shared sequence variants was a sequencing artifact. Most TCR sequences showed up rarely, but some public TCRs showed up in many donors. Several of the most significant clusters were apparently associated with common viral pathogens in a later analysis.

The V end lost 2 bases, the J end lost 3 bases, and 14 bases lay between the germline ends. CDR1 is MNHNY, CDR2 SVGAGI, per germline (reference sequence). The CDR3 runs to 15 residues. Source material: PBMCs. The TCR comes from a man aged 35-49 years in good health and CMV-seronegative. The chain is built from TRBV6-6 and TRBJ2-7, with a tentative D call TRBD1 (6 bases). The CDR3 DNA reads TGTGCCAGCAGTTACCATCCGACAGGTCTCTACGAGCAGTACTTC. Amino acid sequence: CASSYHPTGLYEQYF.